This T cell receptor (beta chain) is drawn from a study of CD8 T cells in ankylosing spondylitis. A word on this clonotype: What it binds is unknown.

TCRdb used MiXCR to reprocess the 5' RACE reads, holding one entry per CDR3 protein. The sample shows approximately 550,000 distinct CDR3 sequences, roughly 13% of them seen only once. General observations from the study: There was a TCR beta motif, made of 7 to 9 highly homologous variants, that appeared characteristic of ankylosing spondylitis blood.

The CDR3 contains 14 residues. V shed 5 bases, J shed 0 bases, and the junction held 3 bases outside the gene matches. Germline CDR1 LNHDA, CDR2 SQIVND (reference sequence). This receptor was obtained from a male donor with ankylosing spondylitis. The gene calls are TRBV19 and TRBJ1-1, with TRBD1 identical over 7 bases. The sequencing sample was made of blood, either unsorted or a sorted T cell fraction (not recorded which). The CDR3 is CASSGQAMNTEAFF. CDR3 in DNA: TGTGCCAGTAGTGGACAGGCTATGAACACTGAAGCTTTCTTT.